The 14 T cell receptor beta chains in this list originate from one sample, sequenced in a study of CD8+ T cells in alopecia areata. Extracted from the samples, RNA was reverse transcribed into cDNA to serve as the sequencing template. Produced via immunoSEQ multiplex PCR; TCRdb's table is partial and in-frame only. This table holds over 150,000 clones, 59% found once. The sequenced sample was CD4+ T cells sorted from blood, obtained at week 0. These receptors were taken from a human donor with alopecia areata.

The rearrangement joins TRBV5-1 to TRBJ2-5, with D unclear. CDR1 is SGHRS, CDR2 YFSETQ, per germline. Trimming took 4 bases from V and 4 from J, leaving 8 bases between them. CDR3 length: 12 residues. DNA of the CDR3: TGCGCCAGCAGCCGGTCGGGAGAGACCCAGTACTTC. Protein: CASSRSGETQYF.

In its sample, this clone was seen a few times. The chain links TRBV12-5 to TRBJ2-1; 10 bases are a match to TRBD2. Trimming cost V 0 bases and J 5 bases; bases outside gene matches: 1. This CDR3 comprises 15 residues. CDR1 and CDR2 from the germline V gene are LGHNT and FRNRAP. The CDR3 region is CASGLVLAGNNEQFF. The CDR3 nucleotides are TGTGCTAGTGGTTTGGTACTAGCGGGAAACAATGAGCAGTTCTTC.

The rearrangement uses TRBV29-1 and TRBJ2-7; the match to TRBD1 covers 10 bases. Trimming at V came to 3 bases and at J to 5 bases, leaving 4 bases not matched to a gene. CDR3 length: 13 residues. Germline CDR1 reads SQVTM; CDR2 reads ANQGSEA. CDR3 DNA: TGCAGCGTTGATAGAGGGACAGGGGACGAGCAGTACTTC. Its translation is CSVDRGTGDEQYF.

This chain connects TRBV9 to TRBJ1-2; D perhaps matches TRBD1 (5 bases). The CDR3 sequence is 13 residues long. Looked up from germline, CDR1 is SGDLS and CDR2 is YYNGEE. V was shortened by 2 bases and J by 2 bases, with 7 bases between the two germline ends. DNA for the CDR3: TGTGCCAGCAGCGTGGGGGTAAACTATGGCTACACCTTC. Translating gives CASSVGVNYGYTF.

The CDR3 region is CASSRGTAESNSPLHF. For the CDR3, the DNA is TGCGCCAGCAGCAGGGGGACAGCCGAGTCGAATTCACCCCTCCACTTT. The chain recombines TRBV5-1 with TRBJ1-6; 7 nucleotides align to TRBD1. From germline, CDR1 is SGHRS and CDR2 YFSETQ. V was pared by 4 bases and J by 7 bases, with 11 bases of the junction left unmatched. The CDR3 has 16 amino acids.

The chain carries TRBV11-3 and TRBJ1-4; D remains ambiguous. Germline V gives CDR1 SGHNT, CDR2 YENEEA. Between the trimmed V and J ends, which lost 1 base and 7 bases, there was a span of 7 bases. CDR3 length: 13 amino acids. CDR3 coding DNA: TGTGCCAGCAGCTTAGTGGTCCCTGAAAAACTGTTTTTT. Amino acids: CASSLVVPEKLFF.

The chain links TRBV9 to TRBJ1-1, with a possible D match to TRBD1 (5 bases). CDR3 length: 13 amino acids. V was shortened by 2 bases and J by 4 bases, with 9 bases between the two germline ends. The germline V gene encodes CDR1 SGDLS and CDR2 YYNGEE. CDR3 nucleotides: TGTGCCAGCAGCGTCCAGGGCGCCACTGAAGCTTTCTTT. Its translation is CASSVQGATEAFF.

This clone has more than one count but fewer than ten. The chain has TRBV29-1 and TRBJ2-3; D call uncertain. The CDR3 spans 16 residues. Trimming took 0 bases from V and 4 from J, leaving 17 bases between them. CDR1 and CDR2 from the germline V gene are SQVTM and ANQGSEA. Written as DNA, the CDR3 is TGCAGCGTTGAAGATCGGTGGCGAGCGAGTGCAGATACGCAGTATTTT. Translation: CSVEDRWRASADTQYF.

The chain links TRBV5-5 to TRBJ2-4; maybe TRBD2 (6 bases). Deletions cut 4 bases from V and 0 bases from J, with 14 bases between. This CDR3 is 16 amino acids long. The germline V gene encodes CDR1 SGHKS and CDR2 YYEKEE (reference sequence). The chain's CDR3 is CASSLGGDVAKNIQYF. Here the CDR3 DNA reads TGTGCCAGCAGCCTCGGAGGGGACGTAGCCAAAAACATTCAGTACTTC.

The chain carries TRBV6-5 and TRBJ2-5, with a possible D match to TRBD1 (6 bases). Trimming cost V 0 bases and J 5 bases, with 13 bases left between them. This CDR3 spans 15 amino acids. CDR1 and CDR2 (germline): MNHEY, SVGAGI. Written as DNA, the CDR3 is TGTGCCAGCAGTTACTCCAGGGGAACCCACGAGACCCAGTACTTC. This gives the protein CASSYSRGTHETQYF.

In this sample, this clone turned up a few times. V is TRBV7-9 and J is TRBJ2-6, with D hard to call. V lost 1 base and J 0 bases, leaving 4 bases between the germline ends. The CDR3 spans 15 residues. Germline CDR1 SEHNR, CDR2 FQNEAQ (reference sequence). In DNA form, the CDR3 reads TGTGCCAGCAGCTTAGGGAGCTCTGGGGCCAACGTCCTGACTTTC. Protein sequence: CASSLGSSGANVLTF.

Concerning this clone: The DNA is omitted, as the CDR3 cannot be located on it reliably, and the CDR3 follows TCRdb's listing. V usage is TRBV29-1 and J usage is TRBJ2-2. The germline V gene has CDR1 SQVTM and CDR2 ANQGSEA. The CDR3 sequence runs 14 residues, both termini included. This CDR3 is CSVAGTFGNGELFF.

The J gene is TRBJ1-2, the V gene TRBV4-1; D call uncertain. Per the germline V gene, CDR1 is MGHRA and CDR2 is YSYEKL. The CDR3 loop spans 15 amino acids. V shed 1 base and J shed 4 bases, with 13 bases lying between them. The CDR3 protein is CASSQGGGPGYGYTF. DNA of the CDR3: TGCGCCAGCAGCCAAGGGGGAGGACCGGGCTATGGCTACACCTTC.

The CDR3 reads CTTTRTGGNYGYTF. The DNA of the CDR3 is TGCACCACGACGCGGACAGGGGGAAACTATGGCTACACCTTC. The chain couples TRBV29-1 to TRBJ1-2, with 10 bases identical to TRBD1. Germline V gene sequence: CDR1 SQVTM, CDR2 ANQGSEA. This CDR3 comprises 14 residues.